Detailed here is one T cell receptor beta chain. Antigen specificity is unknown. These data are taken from a study of identifying expanded T cells in peripheral blood. Collection occurred without any documented infections or immune events in donors. Study results and limitations: Across healthy donors, higher total template counts meant significantly greater roughly 2-week count variance. Roughly 1.2 clones differed between technical replicates, versus about 15 and 19 over time.

Clones were sequenced by immunoSEQ multiplex PCR, and TCRdb holds only the in-frame ones, with some missing. This table holds more than 85,000 clones, approximately 90% found once. This receptor was identified in a person between 18 and 75 years old in good health. Sequencing used blood.

CDR3 DNA sequence: TGTGCCAGCAATGGCGGTGCAACTAATGAAAAACTGTTTTTT. Translation gives CASNGGATNEKLFF. The genes are TRBV2 and TRBJ1-4, with no clear D. The CDR3 spans 14 residues. Germline CDR1 SNHLY, CDR2 FYNNEI. Trimming shortened V by 7 bases and J by 0 bases, and 9 bases separated the two germline ends.